The present TCR beta chain was sequenced within a study of blood T cells in healthy people across ages. Findings and limits, study-wide: Higher diversity and more naive CD4+ cells were features of long-lived donors, compared to aged donors.

Remarks on this clonotype: What it binds is not known.

This CDR3 has 19 residues. The V gene end was trimmed by 3 bases and the J gene end by 0 bases; junction bases not matched to a gene: 11. Germline V CDR1 and CDR2: SGHTA, FQGNSA. Together with a sample-barcoded 5' primer, a J-beta primer mix was included in a second PCR lasting about 7 to 11 cycles. Each CDR3 protein is one row after TCRdb ran MiXCR on the 5' RACE reads. The sample has about 640,000 distinct CDR3 sequences; about 53% are singletons. The chain uses TRBV7-2 and TRBJ2-3, with 11 nucleotides matching TRBD2. Sequencing was carried out using blood. The TCR originated in a man between 60 and 75 years old in good health. CDR3 sequence: CASSFTGTSGEPSTDTQYF. CDR3 bases: TGTGCCAGCAGCTTCACCGGGACTAGCGGAGAACCTAGCACAGATACGCAGTATTTT.